This TCR beta chain was identified in a study of CD4 T cells in relation to SARS-CoV-2 and coronaviruses. Trimming shortened V by 4 bases and J by 0 bases, and 17 bases separated the two germline ends. CDR1 SGHNT and CDR2 YYREEE come from the germline V gene (reference sequence). This CDR3 contains 17 residues. Comments on this clone: As yet, its antigen is unknown.

Some clones are missing from TCRdb's copy, which holds only in-frame ones; the method was immunoSEQ multiplex PCR. The repertoire holds some 46,000 clones, with about 80% as singletons. This TCR was sampled from an adult with COVID-19. The rearrangement joins TRBV5-4 to TRBJ2-1; D possibly corresponds to TRBD2 (6 bases). Sequences were obtained from naive CD4+ T cells from PBMCs, cultured in vitro. Noted subset: naive CD4+ T cells isolated by negative enrichment. The CDR3 sequence: CASSAPGGSDSYNEQFF. The CDR3, as DNA: TGTGCCAGCAGCGCACCTGGGGGGAGTGACTCCTACAATGAGCAGTTCTTC. Full variable domain (remainder filled in from reference TRBV5-4 and TRBJ2-1): ETGVTQSPTHLIKTRGQQVTLRCSSQSGHNTVSWYQQALGQGPQFIFQYYREEENGRGNFPPRFSGLQFPNYSSELNVNALELDDSALYLCASSAPGGSDSYNEQFFGPGTRLTVL.